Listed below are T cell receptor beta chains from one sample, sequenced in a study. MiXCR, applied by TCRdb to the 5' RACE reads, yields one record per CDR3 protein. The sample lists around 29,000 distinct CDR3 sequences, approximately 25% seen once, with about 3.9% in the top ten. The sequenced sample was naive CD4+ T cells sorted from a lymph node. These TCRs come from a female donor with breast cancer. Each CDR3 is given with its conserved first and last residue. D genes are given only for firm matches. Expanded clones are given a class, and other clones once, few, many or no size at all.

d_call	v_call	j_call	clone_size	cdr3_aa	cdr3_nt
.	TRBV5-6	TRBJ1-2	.	CASRFSGDGYTF	TGTGCCAGCAGGTTTTCGGGTGATGGCTACACCTTC
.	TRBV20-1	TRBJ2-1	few	CSASKTGTGNNEQSF	TGCAGTGCTTCTAAAACCGGGACTGGGAACAATGAGCAGTCCTTC
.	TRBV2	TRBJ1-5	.	CASSEQGHSNQPQHF	TGTGCCAGCAGCGAACAGGGTCATAGCAATCAGCCCCAGCATTTT
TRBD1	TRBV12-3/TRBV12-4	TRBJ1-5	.	CASTRQGNQPQHF	TGTGCCAGCACCCGACAGGGGAATCAGCCCCAGCATTTT
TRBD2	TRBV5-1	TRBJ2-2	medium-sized	CASRGLANTGELFF	TGCGCCAGCAGGGGACTAGCGAACACCGGGGAGCTGTTTTTT
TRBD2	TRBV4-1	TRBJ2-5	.	CASSQARFRAGGKEAQYF	TGCGCCAGCAGCCAAGCCAGGTTCCGGGCGGGAGGTAAAGAGGCCCAGTACTTC
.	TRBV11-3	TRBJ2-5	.	CASSIGRSETQYF	TGTGCCAGCAGCATAGGGCGGTCGGAGACCCAGTACTTC
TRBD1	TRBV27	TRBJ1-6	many	CASSLSQGAGSPLHF	TGTGCCAGCAGTTTATCGCAGGGGGCAGGTTCACCCCTCCACTTT
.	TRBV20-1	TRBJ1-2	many	CSAQRGGLYGYTF	TGCAGTGCTCAAAGGGGGGGGCTCTATGGCTACACCTTC
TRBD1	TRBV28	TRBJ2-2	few	CASSGTGAGTGELFF	TGTGCCAGCAGTGGGACAGGGGCCGGCACCGGGGAGCTGTTTTTT
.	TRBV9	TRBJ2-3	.	CASSVSSGSTNTQYF	TGTGCCAGCAGCGTATCGAGCGGTAGCACAAATACGCAGTATTTT
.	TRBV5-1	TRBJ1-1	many	CASSLQAPRDTEAFF	TGCGCCAGCAGCTTGCAGGCCCCCCGGGACACTGAAGCTTTCTTT
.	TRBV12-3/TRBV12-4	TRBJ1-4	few	CASNPGTNLEKLFF	TGTGCCAGCAACCCCGGGACAAACCTTGAAAAACTGTTTTTT
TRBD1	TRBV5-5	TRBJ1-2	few	CASSWDRKLNGYTF	TGTGCCAGCAGCTGGGACAGGAAACTTAATGGCTACACCTTC